This T cell receptor (beta chain) was sequenced during a study of immune evolution from preneoplasia to lung adenocarcinoma. Clones were sequenced by immunoSEQ multiplex PCR, and TCRdb holds only the in-frame ones, with some missing. The sample has 35,000 or so clones; roughly 74% are singletons. This clone has more than one count but fewer than ten. Germline V gene lookup returns CDR1 SGDLS and CDR2 YYNGEE. V dropped 0 bases and J dropped 3 bases, with 11 bases sitting between them. The CDR3 contains 15 residues. The gene calls are TRBV9 and TRBJ2-3; D might be TRBD2 (7 bases). The receptor comes from a person in their sixties with lung adenocarcinoma. Sequencing used FFPE invasive lung adenocarcinoma tissue. The CDR3 loop is CASSVDRGGTDTQYF. The CDR3 region has the DNA TGTGCCAGCAGCGTAGATAGGGGGGGAACAGATACGCAGTATTTT.